This is a list of T cell receptor beta chains from one sample in a study of cytomegalovirus exposure and HLA in healthy donors. Sequencing was performed with immunoSEQ multiplex PCR; in TCRdb, only in-frame clones are kept and a portion is missing. Of fewer than 250,000 clones detected, approximately 83% appear once; the ten largest clones hold about 0.77%. Sequencing was carried out using PBMCs. The receptors come from a boy younger than 10 in good health and CMV-seronegative. Both conserved end residues are part of each CDR3. A D gene is named only where the DNA matches it firmly. Size tells how often a clone was seen (once, few, many) or the class of an expanded clone, and some rows leave it out.

v_call	clone_size	d_call	j_call	cdr3_aa	cdr3_nt
TRBV5-1	-	TRBD1	TRBJ2-7	CASSSGQAHSYEQYF	TGCGCCAGCAGCTCAGGACAGGCCCACTCCTACGAGCAGTACTTC
TRBV27	-	TRBD1	TRBJ2-2	CASRGTDYTGELFF	TGTGCCAGCAGGGGGACAGACTACACCGGGGAGCTGTTTTTT
TRBV29-1	-	TRBD1	TRBJ2-7	CSVVGQGNEQYF	TGCAGCGTTGTAGGACAGGGGAACGAGCAGTACTTC
TRBV18	-	-	TRBJ2-7	CASSPAGTDYEQYF	TGTGCCAGCTCACCGGCGGGGACAGACTACGAGCAGTACTTC
TRBV5-8	-	-	TRBJ1-1	CASSYWNRGEAFF	TGTGCCAGCAGCTATTGGAATAGGGGGGAAGCTTTCTTT
TRBV5-4	-	TRBD1	TRBJ1-4	CASSFGQGDEKLFF	TGTGCCAGCAGCTTTGGACAGGGAGATGAAAAACTGTTTTTT
TRBV4-1	-	TRBD2	TRBJ2-1	CASSQAGLVQEQFF	TGCGCCAGCAGCCAGGCCGGACTAGTACAGGAGCAGTTCTTC
TRBV7-9	-	-	TRBJ1-2	CASSFDSTYGYTF	TGTGCCAGCAGCTTCGACAGCACCTATGGCTACACCTTC
TRBV27	-	-	TRBJ2-1	CASTIAAHRDNEQFF	TGTGCCAGCACTATAGCGGCTCACCGGGACAATGAGCAGTTCTTC
TRBV5-4	-	TRBD2	TRBJ2-1	CASSSPGLAHYNEQFF	TGTGCCAGCAGCTCCCCGGGACTAGCGCATTACAATGAGCAGTTCTTC
TRBV2	-	TRBD2	TRBJ2-5	CASSPTLAGGEETQYF	TGTGCCAGCAGCCCCACCCTAGCGGGGGGCGAAGAGACCCAGTACTTC
TRBV29-1	once	TRBD1	TRBJ1-1	CSVELRGTGLRAFF	TGCAGCGTTGAATTGAGAGGGACAGGGTTGAGGGCTTTCTTT
TRBV19	-	-	TRBJ2-7	CASSRQGRDEQYF	TGTGCCAGTAGTAGGCAGGGGAGAGACGAGCAGTACTTC
TRBV5-6	-	-	TRBJ1-1	CASSRTANTEAFF	TGTGCCAGCAGCAGGACAGCGAACACTGAAGCTTTCTTT
TRBV5-1	-	TRBD2	TRBJ2-3	CASSLGAGELTDTQYF	TGCGCCAGCAGCTTGGGGGCGGGAGAGCTCACAGATACGCAGTATTTT
TRBV6-4	-	TRBD2	TRBJ2-1	CASSDSAGGRDEQFF	TGTGCCAGCAGTGACTCCGCGGGAGGGCGCGATGAGCAGTTCTTC